This TCR beta chain was sequenced during a study of blood T cell repertoires in COVID-19. Across the whole study: Whether acute or convalescent, the COVID-19 samples came from the United States, Italy and Spain. PBMCs, B-cell-depleted T cells, or T cells were the source of the cDNA or gDNA that made up the material.

V was clipped by 1 base and J by 11 bases, with 17 bases between them. The CDR3 runs 14 residues. Per germline, CDR1 SGHTA and CDR2 FQGNSA. Generated by immunoSEQ multiplex PCR, the TCRdb table keeps only in-frame clones and is missing some. The sample yields 200,000 or so clones, less than 90% seen once. A few counts support this clone. The sequenced material came from peripheral blood. The receptor's source is a man aged 70 or older with active or convalescent COVID-19. The rearrangement joins TRBV7-2 to TRBJ1-1, with TRBD1 as a possible D gene (6 bases). CDR3 amino acids: CASSLEGAQGSAFF. CDR3 bases: TGTGCCAGCAGCTTAGAAGGGGCACAGGGATCGGCTTTCTTT.